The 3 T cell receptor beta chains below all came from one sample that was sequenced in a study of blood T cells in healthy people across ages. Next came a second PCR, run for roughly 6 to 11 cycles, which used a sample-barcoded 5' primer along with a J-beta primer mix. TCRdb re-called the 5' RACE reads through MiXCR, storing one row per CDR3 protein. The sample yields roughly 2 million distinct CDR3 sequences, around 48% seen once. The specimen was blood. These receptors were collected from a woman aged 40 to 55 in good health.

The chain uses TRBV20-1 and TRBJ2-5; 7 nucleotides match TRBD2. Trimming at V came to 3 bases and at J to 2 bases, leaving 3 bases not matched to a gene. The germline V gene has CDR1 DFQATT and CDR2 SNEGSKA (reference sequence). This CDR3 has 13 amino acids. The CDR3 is CSASPSGQETQYF. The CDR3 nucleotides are TGCAGTGCTAGCCCTAGCGGACAAGAGACCCAGTACTTC.

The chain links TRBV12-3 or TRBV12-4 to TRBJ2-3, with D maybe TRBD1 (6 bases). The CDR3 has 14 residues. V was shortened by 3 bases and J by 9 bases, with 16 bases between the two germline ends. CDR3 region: CASSLAQGSPTQYF. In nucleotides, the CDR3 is TGTGCCAGCAGTTTGGCCCAGGGGTCTCCAACGCAGTATTTT.

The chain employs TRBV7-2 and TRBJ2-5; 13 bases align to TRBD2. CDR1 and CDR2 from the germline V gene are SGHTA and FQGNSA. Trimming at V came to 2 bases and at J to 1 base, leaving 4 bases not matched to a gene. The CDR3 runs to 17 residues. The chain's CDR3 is CASSLRGLAGAQETQYF. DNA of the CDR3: TGTGCCAGCAGCTTAAGAGGACTAGCGGGGGCCCAAGAGACCCAGTACTTC. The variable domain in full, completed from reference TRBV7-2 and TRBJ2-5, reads GAGVSQSPSNKVTEKGKDVELRCDPISGHTALYWYRQSLGQGLEFLIYFQGNSAPDKSGLPSDRFSAERTGGSVSTLTIQRTQQEDSAVYLCASSLRGLAGAQETQYFGPGTRLLVL.